What follows are 2 T cell receptor beta chains derived from one specimen sequenced in a study of cytomegalovirus exposure and HLA in healthy donors. Libraries were prepared by immunoSEQ multiplex PCR; TCRdb keeps only in-frame clonotypes and omits some of them. The sample shows about 180,000 clones, 85% of them seen only once. The specimen was PBMCs. These receptors were obtained from a man aged 18 to 30 in good health and CMV-seropositive.

The V call is TRBV5-1, the J call TRBJ2-1; maybe TRBD2 (6 bases). Germline values: CDR1 SGHRS, CDR2 YFSETQ. V lost 4 bases and J 10 bases, leaving 15 bases between the germline ends. The CDR3 sequence is 13 residues long. CDR3 amino acids: CASSRASALEQFF. The CDR3 DNA is TGCGCCAGCAGCCGGGCTAGCGCCCTCGAGCAGTTCTTC.

The chain is built from TRBV5-1 and TRBJ2-1, with D possibly matching TRBD2 (6 bases). The germline CDR1 and CDR2 sequences are SGHRS and YFSETQ. Trimming stripped 6 bases from V and 4 bases from J, with 17 bases between. The CDR3 is made up of 15 amino acids. CDR3 in DNA: TGCGCCAGCAACCCAACCTCTAGCGAGTACAATGAGCAGTTCTTC. Its protein product is CASNPTSSEYNEQFF.